A selection of T cell receptor beta chains follows, all from one sample in a study of shared clonotypes between healthy human individuals. The protocol was immunoSEQ multiplex PCR, while the TCRdb copy is restricted to in-frame clones and leaves out a portion. The table has approximately 1.5 million clones, 98% seen once. Sequencing used naive CD4+ T cells sorted from blood. Every receptor here comes from a man aged 25-45 years in good health. The CDR3 runs from the conserved cysteine through the conserved F or W. The D gene is left open where the match is weak.

V	J	D	CDR3
TRBV10-3	TRBJ2-3	NA	CAISEYSPSTDTQYF
TRBV18	TRBJ2-2	NA	CASSPEGAPVGELFF
TRBV18	TRBJ2-2	NA	CASSVQGNTGELFF
TRBV5-5	TRBJ2-5	NA	CASSPGPENKTQYF
TRBV6-5	TRBJ2-1	TRBD2	CASSLTSGRNNEQFF
TRBV5-6	TRBJ2-3	TRBD1	CASSSRTGTDTQYF
TRBV6-1	TRBJ2-7	TRBD2	CASKAGTSREF
TRBV15	TRBJ1-5	TRBD1	CATSRPGRGNQPQHF
TRBV20-1	TRBJ2-2	NA	CSASGSGELFF
TRBV7-8	TRBJ2-6	NA	CASSFFYSAGSLGANVLTF
TRBV25-1	TRBJ1-2	NA	CASSEPGTEVYGYTF
TRBV2	TRBJ2-7	NA	CASRAPRTGESYEQYF
TRBV7-9	TRBJ2-1	TRBD2	CASSLTSGLTLSYNEQFF
TRBV9	TRBJ1-1	NA	CASSVAGGSYTEAFF
TRBV7-3	TRBJ2-7	NA	CASSLTGYGEQYF
TRBV25-1	TRBJ2-1	NA	CASRDSYLNEQFF
TRBV5-1	TRBJ2-1	NA	CASSFTPDSYNEQFF
TRBV10-3	TRBJ2-3	NA	CAISEVDYTDTQYF
TRBV2	TRBJ2-1	TRBD2	CASRLLAGGQANNEQFF
TRBV7-9	TRBJ1-1	NA	CASSIQSGAEAFF
TRBV27	TRBJ1-4	NA	CASSAGRGGEKLFF
TRBV27	TRBJ2-3	TRBD1	CASTRGQDTQYF
TRBV30	TRBJ2-7	NA	CAWSVGLLPYEQYF
TRBV19	TRBJ2-1	TRBD1	CASTRGPGDNEQFF
TRBV5-1	TRBJ2-3	TRBD2	CASSLLAGGGTDTQYF
TRBV28	TRBJ2-7	TRBD1	CASSPNGQGMNEQYF